This T cell receptor beta chain came from a study of T-cell reconstitution after alpha-beta-depleted transplantation in children. Study-level results: The authors attributed T-cell counts and diversity one year after transplant mostly to newly produced T cells. Several patients had high TCRbeta diversity at day 60; it came from surviving recipient T cells and thymic progenitors. Reportedly, only several hundred clones from non-depleted graft cells drove alpha-beta T-cell counts at about two months.

The CDR3 is 14 residues long. The V end was cut by 1 base, the J end by 1 base, with 9 bases between. Per the germline V gene, CDR1 is DFQATT and CDR2 is SNEGSKA (reference sequence). This clonotype appeared a few times. The antigen is not known. Using unique molecular identifiers, the investigators prepared the TCRbeta library. TCRdb passed the PCR reads through MiXCR, listing each CDR3 protein once. The table has 670,000 or so distinct CDR3 sequences, 13% seen once. The sample here was PBMCs, taken before TCRalphabeta/CD19-depleted stem cell transplant. The receptor was derived from a girl under 10 years old with congenital amegakaryocytic thrombocytopenia, due to receive a stem cell transplant. The chain couples TRBV20-1 to TRBJ2-3; the D is unclear. The CDR3 protein is CSARVLSGTDTQYF. CDR3 bases: TGCAGTGCTAGAGTCCTGAGTGGCACAGATACGCAGTATTTT.